This TCR beta chain originates from a study of a mutant IDH1 vaccine in newly diagnosed glioma. Looking at the study overall: Before enrollment, patients got radiotherapy alone, temozolomide alone, or mostly the combination.

Study conclusions and caveats: Pseudoprogression looked unconnected to shifts in top peripheral T cell clonotypes.

Assay: immunoSEQ multiplex PCR; the TCRdb copy retains only in-frame clones and omits some. The sample lists about 55,000 clones; under 90% were seen once. Indicated time point: week 23, last vaccination. The study gave 300 ug of mutant IDH1 20-mer peptide per vaccine dose, with topical imiquimod. The study enrolled donors with new WHO grade 3 or 4 IDH1-mutant, ATRX-lost astrocytomas. About this clone: Its target is unknown.

From germline, CDR1 is MNHEY and CDR2 SVGAGI. This CDR3 has 14 residues. V shed 0 bases and J 7 bases; nucleotides not matched to a gene: 5. This receptor was obtained from a man between 35 and 55 years old with glioma. The sequencing here drew on PBMCs, taken from a glioma patient whose treatment included an IDH1 peptide vaccine. The chain couples TRBV6-5 to TRBJ1-1; 7 bases are a match to TRBD1. CDR3 amino acids: CASSYSTPGGEAFF. CDR3 DNA sequence: TGTGCCAGCAGTTACTCGACTCCAGGGGGTGAAGCTTTCTTT.